This T cell receptor (beta chain) was identified in a study of patients and donors after allogeneic stem cell transplantation. TCRdb called the RT-PCR reads again in MiXCR, with one record for every CDR3 protein. The sample lists roughly 230,000 distinct CDR3 sequences, around 14% occurring once. CDR1 is MNHNS and CDR2 is SASEGT in the germline V gene. V shed 6 bases and J 5 bases; nucleotides not matched to a gene: 8. The CDR3 runs to 15 residues. This clonotype has just a few counts. This clonotype was sampled from a human donor who was either an allogeneic HSCT recipient or a stem cell or donor lymphocyte infusion donor (not recorded which). It is not recorded whose cells these are; they may come from a transplant donor. Material for sequencing was blood, either unsorted or a sorted T cell fraction (not recorded which). The chain employs TRBV6-1 and TRBJ2-3; 10 bases are a match to TRBD2. CDR3 nucleotides: TGTGCCAGCAGGGGGACTAGCGCAACTAGAGATACGCAGTATTTT. This gives the protein CASRGTSATRDTQYF.